This T cell receptor (beta chain) comes out of a study of OX40 agonist ivuxolimab in advanced cancers. At the level of the whole study: Ivuxolimab was a fully human IgG2 agonistic monoclonal antibody targeting the costimulatory receptor OX40 (CD134). Intravenous ivuxolimab was administered to patients every 2 weeks at six dose levels: 0.01, 0.1, 0.3, 1.5, 3 and 10 mg/kg. Of the roughly 53 patients in dose escalation, about 19 had hepatocellular carcinoma, some 15 had melanoma, 9 had renal cell carcinoma and 9 had head and neck cancer. In the dose-escalation cohort, more than 75% of patients were male, and the mean age was approximately 60 years, with a range of about 23 to 80. Prior anti-PD-1, anti-PD-L1 or anti-CTLA-4 therapy was permitted, and approximately 40% of dose-escalation patients had received checkpoint inhibitors. Partial responses were achieved by three dose-escalation patients, of whom one had hepatocellular carcinoma and two had cutaneous melanoma. The purpose of peripheral TCRbeta sequencing was to test whether ivuxolimab changed TCR sequence diversity and led to clonal T-cell expansion. The paper reports the monotherapy dose-escalation portion (N of about 47 patients) of the phase I ivuxolimab trial. Paper-wide results and their limitations: The antigen specificity of the peripheral T cells that underwent clonal expansion was not determined. At doses of 0.1 to 3.0 mg/kg, clonal expansion of both CD4+ and CD8+ blood T cells was observed from baseline to week 6. After ivuxolimab, more expanded clones were found on average in CD8+ T cells than in CD4+ T cells. Partial responders in the 0.1-3.0 mg/kg groups had among the lowest normalized peripheral clonal expansion, especially among CD8+ T cells. Low levels of normalized T-cell clonal expansion were also seen in some patients who did not respond.

Ends trimmed: V by 0 bases, J by 1 base; bases unmatched to a gene: 12. The germline V gene provides CDR1 SGHDN and CDR2 FVKESK. The cysteine opens and the phenylalanine closes a CDR3 of 19 amino acids. Only CDR3 DNA is held: 57 bases, read in frame from base 1. The trial excluded patients who had a history of autoimmune disease or were on systemic immunosuppression. Peripheral blood for TCR sequencing was collected from all dose cohorts at baseline, on cycle 4 day 1, and on cycle 7 day 1. The samples were drawn from a first-in-human, open-label, multicenter phase I dose-escalation trial of ivuxolimab. Adults with locally advanced or metastatic melanoma, renal cell carcinoma, hepatocellular carcinoma or head and neck squamous cell carcinoma were enrolled in the trial. Before TCR sequencing, CD4+ and CD8+ T cells were separately sorted from peripheral blood. Genomic DNA was extracted from sorted cells for sequencing of the TCRbeta CDR3 region. The immunoSEQ Assay was used to sequence the TCRbeta CDR3 regions. Not all clones reach the TCRdb copy of this immuneACCESS table, which keeps in-frame sequences only. Checked studies attribute under half of the gap to unresolved V genes and leave the rest unexplained. The sample table holds about 77,000 clones, of which around 87% were seen once. The ten top clones hold approximately 6.2% of the sample.

Notes on this clone: The antigen it binds to is not known. The sample holds no much larger clone one base away, and base qualities are not on file.

The clonotype comes from an adult with an advanced solid tumor such as melanoma, head and neck, liver or kidney cancer. The source material was CD4+ or CD8+ T cells sorted from blood, sampled in a trial of the OX40 agonist ivuxolimab. The rearranged chain carries TRBV14 and TRBJ2-3; 8 central nucleotides agree with TRBD2. The sequenced DNA is TGTGCCAGCAGCCAAGATGTTAGCGGGACGCGTCCGGGCACAGATACGCAGTATTTT. It translates as CASSQDVSGTRPGTDTQYF. This CDR3, with the reference TRBV14 and TRBJ2-3 proteins standing in past its ends, gives the full variable domain EAGVTQFPSHSVIEKGQTVTLRCDPISGHDNLYWYRRVMGKEIKFLLHFVKESKQDESGMPNNRFLAERTGGTYSTLKVQPAELEDSGVYFCASSQDVSGTRPGTDTQYFGPGTRLTVL.